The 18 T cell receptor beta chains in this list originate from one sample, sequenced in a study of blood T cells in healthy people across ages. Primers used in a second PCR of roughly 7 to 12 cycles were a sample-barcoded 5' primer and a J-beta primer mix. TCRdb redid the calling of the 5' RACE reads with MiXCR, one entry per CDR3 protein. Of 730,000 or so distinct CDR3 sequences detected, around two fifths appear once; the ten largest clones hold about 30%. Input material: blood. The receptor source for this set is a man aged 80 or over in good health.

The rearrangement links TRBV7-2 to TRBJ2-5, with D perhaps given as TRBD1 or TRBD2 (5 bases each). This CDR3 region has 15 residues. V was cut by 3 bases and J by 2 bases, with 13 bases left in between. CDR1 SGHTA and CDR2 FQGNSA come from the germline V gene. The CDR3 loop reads CASSFSRGAQETQYF. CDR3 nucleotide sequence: TGTGCCAGCAGCTTCTCGAGGGGCGCACAAGAGACCCAGTACTTC.

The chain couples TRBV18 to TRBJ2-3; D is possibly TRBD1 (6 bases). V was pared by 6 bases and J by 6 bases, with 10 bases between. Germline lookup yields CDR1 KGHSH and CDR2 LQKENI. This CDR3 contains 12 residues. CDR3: CASSGQGDTQYF. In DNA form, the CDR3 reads TGTGCCAGCTCCGGCCAGGGGGATACGCAGTATTTT.

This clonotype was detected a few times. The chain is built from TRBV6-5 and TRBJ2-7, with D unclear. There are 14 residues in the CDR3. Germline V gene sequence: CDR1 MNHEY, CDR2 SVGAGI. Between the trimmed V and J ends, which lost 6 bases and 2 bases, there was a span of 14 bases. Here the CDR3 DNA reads TGTGCCAGCAGCTTGCGTGTACCGCCCTACGAGCAGTACTTC. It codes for CASSLRVPPYEQYF.

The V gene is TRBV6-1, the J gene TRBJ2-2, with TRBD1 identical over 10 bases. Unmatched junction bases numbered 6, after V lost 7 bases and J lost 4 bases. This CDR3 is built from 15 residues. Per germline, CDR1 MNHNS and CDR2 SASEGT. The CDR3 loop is CASNGQGGITGELFF. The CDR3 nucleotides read TGTGCCAGCAACGGACAGGGGGGGATCACCGGGGAGCTGTTTTTT.

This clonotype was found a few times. CDR3 sequence (DNA): TGTGCCAGCAGTTTCTTCGACAGGCCATACAATGAGCAGTTCTTC. This encodes CASSFFDRPYNEQFF. The chain recombines TRBV28 with TRBJ2-1; tentative D call: TRBD1 (6 bases). Germline values: CDR1 MDHEN, CDR2 SYDVKM. Trimming pared 3 bases from V and 4 bases from J, leaving 13 bases between. This CDR3 has 15 residues.

The CDR3 loop is CASSRLGTGDLEQFF. The CDR3 DNA is TGTGCCAGCAGCCGTCTGGGGACAGGGGACCTTGAGCAGTTCTTC. V is TRBV3-1 and J is TRBJ2-1, with 10 bases aligning to TRBD1. V lost 4 bases to trimming and J lost 9 bases; unmatched junction nucleotides: 9. Germline lookup yields CDR1 LGHDT and CDR2 YNNKEL (reference sequence). This CDR3 region has 15 residues.

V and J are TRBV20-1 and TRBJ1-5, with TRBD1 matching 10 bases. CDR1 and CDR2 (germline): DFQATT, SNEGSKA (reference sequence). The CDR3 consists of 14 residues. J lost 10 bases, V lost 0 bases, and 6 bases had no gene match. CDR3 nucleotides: TGCAGTGCTAGAGATGTGGGACAGGGGTCACCCCAGCATTTT. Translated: CSARDVGQGSPQHF.

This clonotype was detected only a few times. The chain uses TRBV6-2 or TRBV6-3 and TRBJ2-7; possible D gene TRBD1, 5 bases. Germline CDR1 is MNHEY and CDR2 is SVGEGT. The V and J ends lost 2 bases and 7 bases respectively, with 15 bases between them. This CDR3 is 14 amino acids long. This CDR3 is CASSYADTYNEQYF. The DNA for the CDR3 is TGTGCCAGCAGTTACGCGGACACGTACAATGAGCAGTACTTC.

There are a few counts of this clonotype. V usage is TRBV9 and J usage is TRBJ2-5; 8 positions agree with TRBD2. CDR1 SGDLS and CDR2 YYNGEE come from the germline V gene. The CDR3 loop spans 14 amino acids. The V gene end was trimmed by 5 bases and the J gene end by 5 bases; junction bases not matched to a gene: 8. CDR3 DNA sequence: TGTGCCAGCAGTACGGGAGGGCCTCGGGAGACCCAGTACTTC. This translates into CASSTGGPRETQYF.

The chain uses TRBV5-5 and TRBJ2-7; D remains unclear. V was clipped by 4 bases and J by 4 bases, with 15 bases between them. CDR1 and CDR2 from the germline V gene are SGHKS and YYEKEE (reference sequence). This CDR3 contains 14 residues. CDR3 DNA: TGTGCCAGCAGCCGCGAGGTTATCGCATACGAGCAGTACTTC. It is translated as CASSREVIAYEQYF.

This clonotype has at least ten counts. The CDR3, as DNA: TGTGCCAGCAGTCGCGACGGGAGACAAGAGACCCAGTACTTC. Its translation: CASSRDGRQETQYF. The J gene is TRBJ2-5, the V gene TRBV25-1; possibly TRBD2 for D (6 bases). V was cut by 5 bases and J by 2 bases, with 12 bases left in between. CDR1 MGHDK and CDR2 SYGVNS come from the germline V gene. The CDR3 runs 14 residues.

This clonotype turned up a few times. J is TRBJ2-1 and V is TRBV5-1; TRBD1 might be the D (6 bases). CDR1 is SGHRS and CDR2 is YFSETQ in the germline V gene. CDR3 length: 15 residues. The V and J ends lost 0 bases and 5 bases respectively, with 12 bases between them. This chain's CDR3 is CASSLVAGANNEQFF. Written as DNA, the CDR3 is TGCGCCAGCAGCTTGGTCGCAGGGGCAAACAATGAGCAGTTCTTC.

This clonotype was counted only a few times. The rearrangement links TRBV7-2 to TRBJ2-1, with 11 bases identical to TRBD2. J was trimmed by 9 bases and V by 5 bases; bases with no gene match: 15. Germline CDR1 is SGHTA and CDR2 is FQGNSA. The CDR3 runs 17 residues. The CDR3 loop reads CASSLHPGLAVGSEQFF. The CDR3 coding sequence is TGTGCCAGCAGCCTCCACCCGGGACTAGCGGTTGGGAGTGAGCAGTTCTTC.

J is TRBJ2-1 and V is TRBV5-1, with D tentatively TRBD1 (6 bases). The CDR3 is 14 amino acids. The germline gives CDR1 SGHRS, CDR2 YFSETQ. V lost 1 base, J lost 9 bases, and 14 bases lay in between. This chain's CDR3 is CASSLMWGQSEQFF. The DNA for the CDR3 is TGCGCCAGCAGCTTGATGTGGGGGCAAAGTGAGCAGTTCTTC.

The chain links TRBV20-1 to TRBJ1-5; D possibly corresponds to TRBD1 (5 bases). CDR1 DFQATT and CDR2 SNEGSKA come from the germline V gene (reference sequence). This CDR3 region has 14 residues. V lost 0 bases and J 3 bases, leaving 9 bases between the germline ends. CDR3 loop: CSAREGRPNQPQHF. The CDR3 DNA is TGCAGTGCTAGAGAGGGACGGCCCAATCAGCCCCAGCATTTT.

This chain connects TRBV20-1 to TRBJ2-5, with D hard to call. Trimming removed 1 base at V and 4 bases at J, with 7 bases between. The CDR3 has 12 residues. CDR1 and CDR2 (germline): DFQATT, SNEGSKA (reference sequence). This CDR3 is CSARVTAETQYF. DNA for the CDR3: TGCAGTGCTAGAGTAACCGCAGAGACCCAGTACTTC.

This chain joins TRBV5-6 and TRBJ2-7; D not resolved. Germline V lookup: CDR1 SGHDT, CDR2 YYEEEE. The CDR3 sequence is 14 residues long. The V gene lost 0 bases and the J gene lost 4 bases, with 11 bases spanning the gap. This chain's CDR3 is CASSLVDRPYEQYF. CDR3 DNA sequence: TGTGCCAGCAGCTTGGTCGACCGACCTTACGAGCAGTACTTC.

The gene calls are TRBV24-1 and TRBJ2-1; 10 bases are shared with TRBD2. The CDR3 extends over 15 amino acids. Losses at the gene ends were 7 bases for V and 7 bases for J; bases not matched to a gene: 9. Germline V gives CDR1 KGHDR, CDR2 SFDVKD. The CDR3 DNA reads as TGTGCCACCAGCGTAACTAGCGGGAATGAGAATGAGCAGTTCTTC. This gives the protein CATSVTSGNENEQFF.